The table lists the clone carrying this TCR beta chain with a count of one. Its specificity is not known. Vbeta (60) and Jbeta (13) primers were used in the PCR. The repertoire was sequenced with immunoSEQ multiplex PCR; TCRdb's copy has only in-frame clones and lacks some. The sample carries just over 150,000 clones, roughly 80% recorded once. The data were obtained in a study of cytomegalovirus exposure and HLA in healthy donors. General study points: Later genetic work tied a missense DCLRE1C variant to beta-chain V and J trimming. Being indistinguishable, some V segments were excluded, TRBV6-2 and TRBV6-3 among them. According to an earlier analysis, most TCR beta V segments yielded productive rearrangements about 90% or about 30% of the time.

The germline V and J ends were trimmed by 0 bases and 0 bases, with 18 bases remaining between them. The CDR3 is 18 residues long. CDR1 is SGDLS and CDR2 is YYNGEE in the germline V gene. The sample consisted of PBMCs. The chain employs TRBV9 and TRBJ1-2; a weak D match, TRBD1 (5 bases). This TCR derives from a woman aged 40 to 50 in good health and CMV-seronegative. This CDR3 is CASSVASLGGDANYGYTF. The CDR3 nucleotides read TGTGCCAGCAGCGTAGCTTCTTTGGGAGGGGACGCTAACTATGGCTACACCTTC.